This TCR beta chain appears in the sequencing data of a study of cytomegalovirus exposure and HLA in healthy donors. It was with 60 Vbeta and 13 Jbeta primers that the PCR ran. How the authors handled the data: Later analysis identified tens of millions of unique TCR beta chains, about 10 million shared. The table came from immunoSEQ multiplex PCR; TCRdb's copy has only in-frame clones and leaves some out. That table is the source of V, J and clone size, and D and trimming were worked out from the DNA. Among approximately 210,000 clones, roughly 79% were seen once, and the ten largest hold 1.5% to 2%. As for this clone: Its specificity is not known.

Trimming cost V 0 bases and J 0 bases; bases outside gene matches: 6. Germline-derived CDR1 and CDR2 are SGHRS and YFSETQ. This CDR3 region has 18 residues. The study sampled nominally healthy donors, though unrecorded immune exposures were likely. Whole-study results and caveats: In a later analysis, HLA-associated beta chains showed higher expansion and lower generation probabilities than comparable chains. From TCR beta sequences, most subjects' HLA-A and HLA-B alleles were reportedly predicted accurately.

Material for sequencing was PBMCs. This chain links TRBV5-1 with TRBJ2-1, with 10 bases aligning to TRBD2. The clonotype comes from a male donor in good health and CMV-seronegative. The CDR3 here is CASSLERGGLRSYNEQFF. The CDR3 DNA reads TGCGCCAGCAGCTTGGAGCGGGGGGGCCTTCGCTCCTACAATGAGCAGTTCTTC.